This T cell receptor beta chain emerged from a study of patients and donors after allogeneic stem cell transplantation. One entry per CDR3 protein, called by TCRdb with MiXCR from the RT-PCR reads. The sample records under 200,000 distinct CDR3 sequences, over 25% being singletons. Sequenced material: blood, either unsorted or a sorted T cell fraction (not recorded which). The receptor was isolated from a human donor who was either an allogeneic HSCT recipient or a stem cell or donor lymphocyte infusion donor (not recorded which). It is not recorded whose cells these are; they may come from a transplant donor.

The CDR3 sequence is CASSYLVLHPGANVLTF. The CDR3 DNA follows: TGTGCCAGCAGTTACTTGGTTCTGCACCCTGGGGCCAACGTCCTGACTTTC. The V gene is TRBV6-5, the J gene TRBJ2-6; unclear D gene. The ends were cut back, 1 base at V and 2 bases at J, with 12 bases in the middle. Germline CDR1 is MNHEY and CDR2 is SVGAGI. The CDR3 length is 17 residues.